The clone carrying this TCR beta chain is medium-sized in the sample. What it binds is not known. The TCR beta CDR3 region underwent multiplex PCR amplification with 32 V and 13 J primers. One entry per CDR3 protein, called by TCRdb with MiXCR from the multiplex PCR reads. The sample lists thousands of distinct CDR3 sequences, roughly 35% occurring once. The data derive from a study of immune heterogeneity within non-small cell lung tumors. The CDR3 spans 15 residues. V was shortened by 6 bases and J by 5 bases, with 17 bases between the two germline ends. Germline assignment: CDR1 MNHNS and CDR2 SASEGT. Study outcomes and limitations: Individual patients mostly differed in their high-frequency T-cell receptor beta clonotypes. Local tumor mutational burden correlated moderately but significantly with local T-cell clonality (R 0.3 to 0.4).

The template for each sample was roughly 650 ng of genomic DNA, which had been extracted from bulk tumor tissue. Biopsies, several per primary tumor and spaced far apart, were collected during surgery. Surgery that was curative in intent was performed on patients with untreated, newly diagnosed non-small cell lung cancer. Having surgery with curative intent, the donors were patients newly diagnosed with non-small cell lung cancer. Sample: lung tumor tissue. This chain joins TRBV6-1 and TRBJ1-5, with D maybe TRBD1 (6 bases). The sequence came from a woman aged 45-60 years with non-small cell lung cancer. The CDR3 bases are TGTGCCAGCAGGTCGGGGGCGTCGGGGGATCAGCCCCAGCATTTT. As protein: CASRSGASGDQPQHF.